This T cell receptor (beta chain) was sequenced for a study of T cell responses to AZD1222 COVID-19 vaccine. Profiled with immunoSEQ multiplex PCR; TCRdb holds only in-frame clones, not every one. The table lists roughly 110,000 clones, less than 95% of them singletons. The study, taken as a whole, reports: Vaccine-associated CD4 TCRs ranged over spike, dominating at 160-218 and 743-854. Sampled repertoires all dated from after the peak T cell response. At study baseline, merely five or six AZD1222 recipients were seropositive.

A note on this clone: What it binds is not known.

Trimming took 8 bases from V and 0 from J, leaving 14 bases between them. Germline loops: CDR1 SEHNR, CDR2 FQNEAQ (reference sequence). This CDR3 is built from 15 residues. The gene calls are TRBV7-9 and TRBJ1-3, with TRBD1 as a possible D gene (5 bases). The material was peripheral blood, obtained 28 days after the second AZD1222 dose. This TCR came from an adult who received the AZD1222 COVID-19 vaccine. The CDR3 region has the DNA TGTGCCAGCGGGGGAGATGTATACTCTGGAAACACCATATATTTT. It codes for CASGGDVYSGNTIYF.